This T cell receptor beta chain was retrieved from a study of T cell responses to AZD1222 COVID-19 vaccine. The study's findings and limits: Targeting of unmutated variant regions was reportedly seen in nearly half of spike-specific TCRs. Across spike, vaccine-associated CD4 TCRs were found, dominant at 160-218 and 743-854. It was only after the peak T cell response that any repertoires were sampled. White British donors predominated, females outnumbered males, and clonal diversity was possibly underestimated.

Germline values: CDR1 LNHDA, CDR2 SQIVND (reference sequence). Trimming removed 5 bases at V and 10 bases at J, with 15 bases between. This CDR3 region has 13 residues. Assay: immunoSEQ multiplex PCR; the TCRdb copy retains only in-frame clones and omits some. The data contain over 100,000 clones, roughly 80% of them singletons. The sample holds a few counts of this clone. What it recognizes is unknown. The chain couples TRBV19 to TRBJ2-1, with D possibly being TRBD2 (5 bases). The sample consisted of peripheral blood, taken on day 0 of AZD1222 vaccination. The sequence derives from an adult in good health. Here the CDR3 reads CASSGGLRQEQFF. CDR3 nucleotides: TGTGCCAGTAGTGGTGGACTCCGCCAGGAGCAGTTCTTC.